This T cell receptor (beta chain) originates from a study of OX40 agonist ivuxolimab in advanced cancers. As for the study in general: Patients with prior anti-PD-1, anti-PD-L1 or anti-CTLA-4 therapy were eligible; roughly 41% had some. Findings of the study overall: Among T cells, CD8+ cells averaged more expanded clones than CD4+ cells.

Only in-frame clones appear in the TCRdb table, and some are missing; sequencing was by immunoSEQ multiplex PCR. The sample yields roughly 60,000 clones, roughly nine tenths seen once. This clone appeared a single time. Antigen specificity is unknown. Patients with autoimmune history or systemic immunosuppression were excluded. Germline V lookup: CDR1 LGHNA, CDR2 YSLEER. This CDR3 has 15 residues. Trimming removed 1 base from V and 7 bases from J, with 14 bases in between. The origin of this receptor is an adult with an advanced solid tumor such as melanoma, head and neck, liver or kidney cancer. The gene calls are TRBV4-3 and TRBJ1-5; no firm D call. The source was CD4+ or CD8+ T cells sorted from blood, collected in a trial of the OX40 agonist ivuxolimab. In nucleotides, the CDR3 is TGCGCCAGCAGCCAAGGGGCGGGGTATGGACAGCCCCAGCATTTT. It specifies CASSQGAGYGQPQHF.